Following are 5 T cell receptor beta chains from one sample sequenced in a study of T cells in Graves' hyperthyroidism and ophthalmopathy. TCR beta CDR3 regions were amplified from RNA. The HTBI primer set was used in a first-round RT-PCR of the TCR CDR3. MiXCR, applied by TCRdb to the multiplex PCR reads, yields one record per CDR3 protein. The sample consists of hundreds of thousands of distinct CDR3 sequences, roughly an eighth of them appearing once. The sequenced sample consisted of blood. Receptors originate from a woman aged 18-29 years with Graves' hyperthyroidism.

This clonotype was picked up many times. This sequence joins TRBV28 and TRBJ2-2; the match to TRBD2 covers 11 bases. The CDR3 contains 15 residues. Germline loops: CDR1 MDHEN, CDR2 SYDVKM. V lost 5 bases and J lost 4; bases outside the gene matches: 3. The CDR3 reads CASSETSGGTGELFF. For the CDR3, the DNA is TGTGCCAGCAGTGAAACTAGCGGGGGCACCGGGGAGCTGTTTTTT. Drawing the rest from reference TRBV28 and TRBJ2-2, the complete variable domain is DVKVTQSSRYLVKRTGEKVFLECVQDMDHENMFWYRQDPGLGLRLIYFSYDVKMKEKGDIPEGYSVSREKKERFSLILESASTNQTSMYLCASSETSGGTGELFFGEGSRLTVL.

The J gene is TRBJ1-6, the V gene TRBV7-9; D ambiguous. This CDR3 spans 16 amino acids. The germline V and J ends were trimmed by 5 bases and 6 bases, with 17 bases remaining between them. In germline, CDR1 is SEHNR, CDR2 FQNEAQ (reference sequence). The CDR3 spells CASSTWGGPANSPLHF. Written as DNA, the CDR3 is TGTGCCAGCAGCACATGGGGTGGGCCAGCTAATTCACCCCTCCACTTT. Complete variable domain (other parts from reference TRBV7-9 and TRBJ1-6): DTGVSQNPRHKITKRGQNVTFRCDPISEHNRLYWYRQTLGQGPEFLTYFQNEAQLEKSRLLSDRFSAERPKGSFSTLEIQRTEQGDSAMYLCASSTWGGPANSPLHFGNGTRLTVT.

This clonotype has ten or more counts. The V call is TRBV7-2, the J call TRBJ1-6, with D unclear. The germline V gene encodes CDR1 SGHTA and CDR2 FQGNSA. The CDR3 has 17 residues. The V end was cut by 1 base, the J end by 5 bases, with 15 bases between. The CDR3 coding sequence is TGTGCCAGCAGCTTAGTTTCCCTGTCAGCCGATAATTCACCCCTCCACTTT. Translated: CASSLVSLSADNSPLHF.

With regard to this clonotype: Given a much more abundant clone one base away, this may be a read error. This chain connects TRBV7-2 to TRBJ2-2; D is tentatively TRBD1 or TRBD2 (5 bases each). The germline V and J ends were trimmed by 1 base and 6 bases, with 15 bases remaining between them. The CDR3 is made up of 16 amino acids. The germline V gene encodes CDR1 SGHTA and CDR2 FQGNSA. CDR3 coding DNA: TGTGCCAGCAGCTTAGTACGGGGCTCGCACCCCGGGGAGCTGTTTTTT. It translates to CASSLVRGSHPGELFF.

CDR3: CSVAAIQGAGTEAFF. The CDR3 bases are TGCAGCGTTGCCGCAATACAGGGGGCCGGCACTGAAGCTTTCTTT. The chain uses TRBV29-1 and TRBJ1-1, with 9 bases aligning to TRBD1. The CDR3 runs 15 residues. V lost 4 bases and J lost 4; bases outside the gene matches: 10. Germline CDR1 SQVTM, CDR2 ANQGSEA.